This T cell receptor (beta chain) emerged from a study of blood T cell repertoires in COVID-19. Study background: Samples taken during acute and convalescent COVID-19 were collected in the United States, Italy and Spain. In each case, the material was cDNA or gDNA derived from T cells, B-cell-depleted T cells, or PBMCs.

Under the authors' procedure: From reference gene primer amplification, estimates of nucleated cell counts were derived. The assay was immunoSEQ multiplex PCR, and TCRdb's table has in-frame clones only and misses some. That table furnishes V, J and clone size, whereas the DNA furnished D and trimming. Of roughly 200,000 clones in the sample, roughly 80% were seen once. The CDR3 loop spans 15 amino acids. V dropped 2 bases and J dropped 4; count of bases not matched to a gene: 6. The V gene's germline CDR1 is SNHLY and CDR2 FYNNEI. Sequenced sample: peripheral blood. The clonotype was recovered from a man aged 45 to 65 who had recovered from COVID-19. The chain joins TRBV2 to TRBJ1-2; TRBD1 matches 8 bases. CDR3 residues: CASSEWQGAIYGYTF. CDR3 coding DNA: TGTGCCAGCAGTGAATGGCAGGGGGCGATCTATGGCTACACCTTC.